This is a list of T cell receptor beta chains from one sample in a study of blood T cell repertoires in COVID-19. Profiling relied on immunoSEQ multiplex PCR, and the TCRdb table lists in-frame clones only, not all of them. This sample has 150,000 to 200,000 clones, with around 83% found just once. Material: PBMCs or T cells enriched from blood (not recorded which). Receptors were obtained from a man aged 50 or older who had recovered from COVID-19. The CDR3 runs from the conserved cysteine through the conserved F or W. Each record gives: J gene, V gene, D gene, clone size, CDR3 DNA, CDR3 protein. The D gene is left open where the match is weak. Rows give clone size only sometimes, using once, few, many, or a class for an expanded clone.

j_gene: TRBJ1-2
v_gene: TRBV5-1
d_gene: .
abundance: .
CDR3nt: TGCGCCAGCAGCTCCCCAGGGAATCTCCCCTATGGCTACACCTTC
CDR3aa: CASSSPGNLPYGYTF

j_gene: TRBJ1-5
v_gene: TRBV30
d_gene: TRBD1
abundance: once
CDR3nt: TGTGCCTGGGGGGACAGTTTCAATCAGCCCCAGCATTTT
CDR3aa: CAWGDSFNQPQHF

j_gene: TRBJ1-6
v_gene: TRBV2
d_gene: .
abundance: .
CDR3nt: TGTGCCAGCAATGGACAGAAAAATTCACCCCTCCACTTT
CDR3aa: CASNGQKNSPLHF

j_gene: TRBJ2-7
v_gene: TRBV11-2
d_gene: .
abundance: .
CDR3nt: TGTGCCAGCAGCCGTCTGACAGAGTCCTACGAGCAGTACTTC
CDR3aa: CASSRLTESYEQYF

j_gene: TRBJ1-1
v_gene: TRBV5-6
d_gene: TRBD1
abundance: .
CDR3nt: TGTGCCAGCAGCTCCTCGACAGGGGGGAACACTGAAGCTTTCTTT
CDR3aa: CASSSSTGGNTEAFF

j_gene: TRBJ1-2
v_gene: TRBV7-9
d_gene: .
abundance: .
CDR3nt: TGTGCCAGCAGCCATCATGACCGGGAGGGTGGCTACACCTTC
CDR3aa: CASSHHDREGGYTF

j_gene: TRBJ2-2
v_gene: TRBV2
d_gene: TRBD2
abundance: .
CDR3nt: TGTGCCAGCAGACTAGCGGGGACCGGGGAGCTGTTTTTT
CDR3aa: CASRLAGTGELFF

j_gene: TRBJ1-1
v_gene: TRBV2
d_gene: TRBD1
abundance: .
CDR3nt: TGTGCCAGCAGTGGGGACAGCCTTGAAGCTTTCTTT
CDR3aa: CASSGDSLEAFF

j_gene: TRBJ1-1
v_gene: TRBV5-1
d_gene: TRBD1
abundance: few
CDR3nt: TGCGCCAGCAGCTCGGACAGGGTCCTGAACACTGAAGCTTTCTTT
CDR3aa: CASSSDRVLNTEAFF

j_gene: TRBJ2-2
v_gene: TRBV4-1
d_gene: .
abundance: .
CDR3nt: TGCGCCAGCAGCCAAGGGGCTAGCGCCATAACCGGGGAGCTGTTTTTT
CDR3aa: CASSQGASAITGELFF

j_gene: TRBJ2-7
v_gene: TRBV15
d_gene: TRBD1
abundance: .
CDR3nt: TGTGCCACCAGCAGACGACAGGGGGCGGACTACGAGCAGTACTTC
CDR3aa: CATSRRQGADYEQYF

j_gene: TRBJ1-1
v_gene: TRBV6-6
d_gene: .
abundance: .
CDR3nt: TGTGCCAGCATCTCAGGGGCCCTGAACACTGAAGCTTTCTTT
CDR3aa: CASISGALNTEAFF

j_gene: TRBJ2-4
v_gene: TRBV19
d_gene: .
abundance: .
CDR3nt: TGTGCCAGTAGTACCAAGGACAGTCGAGCCAAAAACATTCAGTACTTC
CDR3aa: CASSTKDSRAKNIQYF

j_gene: TRBJ2-1
v_gene: TRBV3-1/TRBV3-2
d_gene: .
abundance: .
CDR3nt: TGTGCCAGCAGCCAAGATTCGGTCAGGACAACCAGTAATGAGCAGTTCTTC
CDR3aa: CASSQDSVRTTSNEQFF

j_gene: TRBJ1-2
v_gene: TRBV30
d_gene: .
abundance: .
CDR3nt: TGTGCCTGGAGTGCAACAGGGACAAAAATAAACTATGGCTACACCTTC
CDR3aa: CAWSATGTKINYGYTF

j_gene: TRBJ2-7
v_gene: TRBV3-1/TRBV3-2
d_gene: TRBD2
abundance: once
CDR3nt: TGTGCCAGCAGCCGACTAGCGGACTACGAGCAGTACTTC
CDR3aa: CASSRLADYEQYF

j_gene: TRBJ1-1
v_gene: TRBV27
d_gene: TRBD1
abundance: .
CDR3nt: TGTGCCAGCAGTTTAAAGCAGGGGGCTTGGTCTGAAGCTTTCTTT
CDR3aa: CASSLKQGAWSEAFF

j_gene: TRBJ2-6
v_gene: TRBV10-1
d_gene: TRBD2
abundance: .
CDR3nt: TGCGCCAGCAGTGAGAGACTGGGGGGGACGGACGACTCTGGGGCCAACGTCCTGACTTTC
CDR3aa: CASSERLGGTDDSGANVLTF

j_gene: TRBJ2-1
v_gene: TRBV5-1
d_gene: TRBD2
abundance: .
CDR3nt: TGCGCCAGCAGCTTGGATAGCGGGGGGAGGTGGTTCTTC
CDR3aa: CASSLDSGGRWFF

j_gene: TRBJ1-5
v_gene: TRBV2
d_gene: .
abundance: .
CDR3nt: TGTGCCAGCAGTGATCAGGGTCAGCCCCAGCATTTT
CDR3aa: CASSDQGQPQHF

j_gene: TRBJ2-7
v_gene: TRBV19
d_gene: TRBD1
abundance: few
CDR3nt: TGTGCCAGTAGTAGAGGACAGGTCAATGATTACGAGCAGTACTTC
CDR3aa: CASSRGQVNDYEQYF

j_gene: TRBJ1-1
v_gene: TRBV6-4
d_gene: .
abundance: .
CDR3nt: TGTGCCAGCAGTGCAAATCCGGGAGGTAACACTGAAGCTTTCTTT
CDR3aa: CASSANPGGNTEAFF

j_gene: TRBJ1-3
v_gene: TRBV6-5
d_gene: .
abundance: once
CDR3nt: TGTGCCAGCAGTCGCGAGAGCGGCTCTGGAAACACCATATATTTT
CDR3aa: CASSRESGSGNTIYF

j_gene: TRBJ1-2
v_gene: TRBV7-8
d_gene: .
abundance: .
CDR3nt: TGTGCCAGCAGCTTCCAGGGTTCAGCATATGGCTACACCTTC
CDR3aa: CASSFQGSAYGYTF

j_gene: TRBJ1-5
v_gene: TRBV29-1
d_gene: .
abundance: .
CDR3nt: TGCAGCGTAGCTTTGAGCGGGGCTGGCAATCAGCCCCAGCATTTT
CDR3aa: CSVALSGAGNQPQHF

j_gene: TRBJ2-1
v_gene: TRBV10-3
d_gene: .
abundance: .
CDR3nt: TGTGCCATCAGTGACAGGGTCAATGAGCAGTTCTTC
CDR3aa: CAISDRVNEQFF

j_gene: TRBJ2-5
v_gene: TRBV19
d_gene: TRBD2
abundance: .
CDR3nt: TGTGCCAGTAGTATAGAATTACTAGCGGGGGGGAATCAAGAGACCCAGTACTTC
CDR3aa: CASSIELLAGGNQETQYF

j_gene: TRBJ1-5
v_gene: TRBV30
d_gene: .
abundance: .
CDR3nt: TGTGCCTGGAGTGTAAAACAGCTTCAGCCCCAGCATTTT
CDR3aa: CAWSVKQLQPQHF

j_gene: TRBJ1-2
v_gene: TRBV2
d_gene: TRBD1
abundance: .
CDR3nt: TGTGCCAGTACGACAGGGACAAACTATGGCTACACCTTC
CDR3aa: CASTTGTNYGYTF

j_gene: TRBJ2-3
v_gene: TRBV7-9
d_gene: .
abundance: .
CDR3nt: TGTGCCAGCAGCTTAGGAGTAGCAGCAGATACGCAGTATTTT
CDR3aa: CASSLGVAADTQYF

j_gene: TRBJ1-4
v_gene: TRBV28
d_gene: TRBD1
abundance: .
CDR3nt: TGTGCCAGCAGTTGGACAGGGGGTAATGAAAAACTGTTTTTT
CDR3aa: CASSWTGGNEKLFF

j_gene: TRBJ1-6
v_gene: TRBV7-9
d_gene: .
abundance: .
CDR3nt: TGTGCCAGCAGCGCCCAAGTGAGCTCCTATAATTCACCCCTCCACTTT
CDR3aa: CASSAQVSSYNSPLHF

j_gene: TRBJ1-1
v_gene: TRBV10-1
d_gene: .
abundance: .
CDR3nt: TGCGCCAGCAGTGAGGGGCAGGGGTATTTGAACACTGAAGCTTTCTTT
CDR3aa: CASSEGQGYLNTEAFF

j_gene: TRBJ2-7
v_gene: TRBV5-6
d_gene: TRBD1
abundance: .
CDR3nt: TGTGCCAGCAGCTTTAGGACAGGGCCGAACCGGCAAACCTACGAGCAGTACTTC
CDR3aa: CASSFRTGPNRQTYEQYF

j_gene: TRBJ1-2
v_gene: TRBV7-9
d_gene: TRBD1
abundance: .
CDR3nt: TGTGCCAGCAGCTTCGGACAGGGAGGAGTCTATGGCTACACCTTC
CDR3aa: CASSFGQGGVYGYTF

j_gene: TRBJ1-3
v_gene: TRBV19
d_gene: .
abundance: .
CDR3nt: TGTGCCAGTAGCTTTCCGGGAGCGGCCGTATCTGGAAACACCATATATTTT
CDR3aa: CASSFPGAAVSGNTIYF

j_gene: TRBJ1-5
v_gene: TRBV28
d_gene: .
abundance: .
CDR3nt: TGTGCCAGCAGTCGGGTTGGGCAGCCCCAGCATTTT
CDR3aa: CASSRVGQPQHF

j_gene: TRBJ2-7
v_gene: TRBV7-2
d_gene: TRBD1
abundance: .
CDR3nt: TGTGCCAGCAGCCGCGACAGGGCTCGCTACGAGCAGTACTTC
CDR3aa: CASSRDRARYEQYF

j_gene: TRBJ1-1
v_gene: TRBV5-1
d_gene: TRBD1
abundance: .
CDR3nt: TGCGCCAGCAGCCAAGGACAGGGGACCAATGAAGCTTTCTTT
CDR3aa: CASSQGQGTNEAFF

j_gene: TRBJ2-7
v_gene: TRBV27
d_gene: TRBD1
abundance: .
CDR3nt: TGTGCCAGCAGTTTACAGGGGGCCGTCGAGCAGTACTTC
CDR3aa: CASSLQGAVEQYF

j_gene: TRBJ2-5
v_gene: TRBV29-1
d_gene: .
abundance: .
CDR3nt: TGCAGCATACGGCAGGGGTTGGAGACCCAGTACTTC
CDR3aa: CSIRQGLETQYF

j_gene: TRBJ2-1
v_gene: TRBV5-4
d_gene: TRBD2
abundance: .
CDR3nt: TGTGCCAGCAGCTGGTCCACCGGGGGGTACAATGAGCAGTTCTTC
CDR3aa: CASSWSTGGYNEQFF

j_gene: TRBJ2-2
v_gene: TRBV11-2
d_gene: .
abundance: few
CDR3nt: TGTGCCAGCAGCGAGGACTTCGCCACCGGGGAGCTGTTTTTT
CDR3aa: CASSEDFATGELFF

j_gene: TRBJ2-7
v_gene: TRBV5-1
d_gene: TRBD2
abundance: .
CDR3nt: TGCGCCAGCAGCTTGGTTAGCGGGGGACCCTACGAGCAGTACTTC
CDR3aa: CASSLVSGGPYEQYF

j_gene: TRBJ1-3
v_gene: TRBV2
d_gene: .
abundance: .
CDR3nt: TGTGCCAGCAGTGACCTCGGGACATATAACTCTGGAAACACCATATATTTT
CDR3aa: CASSDLGTYNSGNTIYF

j_gene: TRBJ1-2
v_gene: TRBV6-2/TRBV6-3
d_gene: .
abundance: .
CDR3nt: TGTGCCAGCAGCCCCAGAGGTTCGGGCTATGGCTACACCTTC
CDR3aa: CASSPRGSGYGYTF

j_gene: TRBJ2-7
v_gene: TRBV11-2
d_gene: TRBD2
abundance: .
CDR3nt: TGTGCCAGCAGGTCGCTAGCGGGGGCCTACGAGCAGTACTTC
CDR3aa: CASRSLAGAYEQYF

j_gene: TRBJ1-2
v_gene: TRBV6-5
d_gene: .
abundance: .
CDR3nt: TGTGCCAGCAGCCCGATCCCTACAGAAATCTATGGCTACACCTTC
CDR3aa: CASSPIPTEIYGYTF

j_gene: TRBJ1-3
v_gene: TRBV28
d_gene: TRBD1
abundance: .
CDR3nt: TGTGCCAGCAGTTCCCAGGCCCAGGGGGCTTATGGAAACACCATATATTTT
CDR3aa: CASSSQAQGAYGNTIYF

j_gene: TRBJ2-7
v_gene: TRBV19
d_gene: .
abundance: once
CDR3nt: TGTGCCAGTAGTACTCAGGGTAACTCCTACGAGCAGTACTTC
CDR3aa: CASSTQGNSYEQYF

j_gene: TRBJ1-2
v_gene: TRBV12-3/TRBV12-4
d_gene: .
abundance: .
CDR3nt: TGTGCCAGCAGTCCCAGGGAACACTATGGCTACACCTTC
CDR3aa: CASSPREHYGYTF

j_gene: TRBJ1-2
v_gene: TRBV5-1
d_gene: TRBD1
abundance: .
CDR3nt: TGCGCCAGCAGCGTCGGGACAGGGGCGAACTATGGCTACACCTTC
CDR3aa: CASSVGTGANYGYTF

j_gene: TRBJ2-7
v_gene: TRBV5-1
d_gene: TRBD1
abundance: .
CDR3nt: TGCGCCAGCAGCAAAACCGGGACAGGGAAACCCGAGCAGTACTTC
CDR3aa: CASSKTGTGKPEQYF